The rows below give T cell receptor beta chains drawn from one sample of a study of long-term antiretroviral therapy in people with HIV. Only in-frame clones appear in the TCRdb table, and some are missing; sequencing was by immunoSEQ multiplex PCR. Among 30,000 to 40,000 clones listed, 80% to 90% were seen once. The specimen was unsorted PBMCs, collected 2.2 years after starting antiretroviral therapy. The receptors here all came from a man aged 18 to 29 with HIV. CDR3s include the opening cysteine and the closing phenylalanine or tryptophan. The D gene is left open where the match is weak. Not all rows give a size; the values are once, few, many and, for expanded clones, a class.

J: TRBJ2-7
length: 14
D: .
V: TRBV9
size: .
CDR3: CASSGRESFYEQYF
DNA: TGTGCCAGCAGCGGACGGGAGAGCTTCTACGAGCAGTACTTC

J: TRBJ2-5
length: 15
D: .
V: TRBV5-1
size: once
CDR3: CASSLASGFGETQYF
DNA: TGCGCCAGCAGCTTGGCCTCGGGGTTCGGCGAGACCCAGTACTTC

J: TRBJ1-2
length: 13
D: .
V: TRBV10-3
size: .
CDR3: CAISDGTNYGYTF
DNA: TGTGCCATCAGTGACGGCACGAACTATGGCTACACCTTC

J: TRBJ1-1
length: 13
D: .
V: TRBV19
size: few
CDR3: CASSSGLGTEAFF
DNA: TGTGCCAGTAGTTCAGGATTAGGCACTGAAGCTTTCTTT

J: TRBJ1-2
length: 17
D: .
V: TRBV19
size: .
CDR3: CASSIVGADSVGYGYTF
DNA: TGTGCCAGTAGTATAGTAGGGGCGGACAGCGTTGGGTATGGCTACACCTTC

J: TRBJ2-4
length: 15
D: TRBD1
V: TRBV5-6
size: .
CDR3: CASSLPGTGVGIQYF
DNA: TGTGCCAGCAGCTTGCCCGGGACAGGGGTTGGCATTCAGTACTTC

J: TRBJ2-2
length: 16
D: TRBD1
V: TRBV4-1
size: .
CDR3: CASSHRNRGQSGELFF
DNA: TGCGCCAGCAGCCACCGCAACAGGGGGCAGAGCGGGGAGCTGTTTTTT

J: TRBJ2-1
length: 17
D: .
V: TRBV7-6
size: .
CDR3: CASSFVLTPGPYNEQFF
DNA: TGTGCCAGCAGCTTCGTTCTCACACCCGGGCCCTACAATGAGCAGTTCTTC

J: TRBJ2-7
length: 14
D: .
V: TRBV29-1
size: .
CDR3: CSVHSRDGSYEQYF
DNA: TGCAGCGTTCATAGCAGGGACGGCTCCTACGAGCAGTACTTC

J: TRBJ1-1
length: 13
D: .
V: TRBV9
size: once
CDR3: CASKSREDTEAFF
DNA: TGTGCCAGCAAGTCGCGTGAGGACACTGAAGCTTTCTTT

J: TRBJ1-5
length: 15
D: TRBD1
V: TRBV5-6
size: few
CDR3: CASSLGTGFNQPQHF
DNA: TGTGCCAGCAGCTTAGGGACAGGGTTCAATCAGCCCCAGCATTTT

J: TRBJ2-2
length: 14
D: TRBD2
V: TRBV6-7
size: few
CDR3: CASTRTSVPGELFF
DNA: TGTGCCAGCACCCGGACTAGCGTTCCCGGGGAGCTGTTTTTT

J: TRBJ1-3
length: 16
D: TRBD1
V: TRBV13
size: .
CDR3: CASSEGTASSGNTIYF
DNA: TGTGCCAGCAGCGAAGGGACAGCATCATCTGGAAACACCATATATTTT

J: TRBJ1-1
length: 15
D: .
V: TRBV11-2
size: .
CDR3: CASSPTGLWDTEAFF
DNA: TGTGCCAGCAGCCCCACAGGGTTGTGGGACACTGAAGCTTTCTTT

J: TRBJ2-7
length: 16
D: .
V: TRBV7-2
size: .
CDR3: CASSPDYGGKSYEQYF
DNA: TGTGCCAGCAGCCCGGATTATGGCGGGAAGTCCTACGAGCAGTACTTC

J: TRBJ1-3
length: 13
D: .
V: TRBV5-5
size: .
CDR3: CASSLYPGNTIYF
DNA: TGTGCCAGCAGCTTGTATCCCGGAAACACCATATATTTT

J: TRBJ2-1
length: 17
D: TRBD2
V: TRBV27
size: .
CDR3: CASTPFQIAGGPNEQFF
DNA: TGTGCCAGCACTCCATTCCAGATAGCGGGGGGGCCCAATGAGCAGTTCTTC

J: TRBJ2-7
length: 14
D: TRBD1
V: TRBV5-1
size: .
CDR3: CASSFTGEKYEQYF
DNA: TGCGCCAGCAGCTTCACAGGGGAAAAGTACGAGCAGTACTTC

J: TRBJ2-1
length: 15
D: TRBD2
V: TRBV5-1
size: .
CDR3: CASSLQRGGGNEQFF
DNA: TGCGCCAGCAGCTTGCAGCGGGGGGGCGGGAATGAGCAGTTCTTC

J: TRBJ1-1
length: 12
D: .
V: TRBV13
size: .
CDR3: CASSLVRTEAFF
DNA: TGTGCCAGCAGCTTAGTCCGGACTGAAGCTTTCTTT

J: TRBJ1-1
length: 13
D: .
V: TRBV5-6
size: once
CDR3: CASSPSGGTRAFF
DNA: TGTGCCAGCAGTCCCTCGGGAGGCACGCGGGCTTTCTTT

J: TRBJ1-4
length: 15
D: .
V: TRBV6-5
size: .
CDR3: CASSYSKQGLAKLFF
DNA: TGTGCCAGCAGTTACTCGAAACAGGGTCTTGCCAAACTGTTTTTT

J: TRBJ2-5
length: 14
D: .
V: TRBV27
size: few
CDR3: CASGEQGVRETQYF
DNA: TGTGCCAGCGGTGAACAGGGAGTACGAGAGACCCAGTACTTC

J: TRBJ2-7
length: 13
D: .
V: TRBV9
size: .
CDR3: CASSVEADYEQYF
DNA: TGTGCCAGCAGCGTAGAAGCAGACTACGAGCAGTACTTC

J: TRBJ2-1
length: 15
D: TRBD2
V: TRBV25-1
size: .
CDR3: CASRDPGKRDDEQFF
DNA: TGTGCCAGCAGGGACCCTGGGAAGCGGGACGATGAGCAGTTCTTC

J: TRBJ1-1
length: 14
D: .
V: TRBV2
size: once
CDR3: CASSVGRMNTEAFF
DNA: TGTGCCAGCAGCGTAGGACGGATGAACACTGAAGCTTTCTTT

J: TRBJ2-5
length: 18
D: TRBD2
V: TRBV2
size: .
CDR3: CAAHNPGTSGAPQETQYF
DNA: TGTGCCGCTCATAACCCCGGGACTAGCGGGGCGCCTCAAGAGACCCAGTACTTC

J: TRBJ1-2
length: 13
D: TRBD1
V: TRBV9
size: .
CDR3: CASSPQGDYGYTF
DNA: TGTGCCAGCAGCCCGCAGGGGGACTATGGCTACACCTTC

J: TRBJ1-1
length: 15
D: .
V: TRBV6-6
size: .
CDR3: CASILAGQGNTEAFF
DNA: TGTGCCAGCATTCTAGCGGGCCAGGGGAACACTGAAGCTTTCTTT

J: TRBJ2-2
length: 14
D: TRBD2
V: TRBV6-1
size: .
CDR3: CASKEGTSTGELFF
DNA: TGTGCCAGCAAAGAGGGGACTAGCACCGGGGAGCTGTTTTTT

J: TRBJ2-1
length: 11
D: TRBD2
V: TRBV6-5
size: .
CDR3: CASSPGLAEFF
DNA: TGTGCCAGCAGCCCGGGACTAGCGGAGTTCTTC

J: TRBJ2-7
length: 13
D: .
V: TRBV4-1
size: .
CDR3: CASSQAESYEQYF
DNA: TGCGCCAGCAGCCAAGCCGAATCCTACGAGCAGTACTTC

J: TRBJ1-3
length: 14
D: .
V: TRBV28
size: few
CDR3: CASSPGFSGNTIYF
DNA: TGTGCCAGCAGCCCAGGGTTTTCCGGAAACACCATATATTTT

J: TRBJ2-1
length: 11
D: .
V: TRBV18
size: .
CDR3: CASSPSDEQFF
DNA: TGTGCCAGCTCACCTAGCGATGAGCAGTTCTTC

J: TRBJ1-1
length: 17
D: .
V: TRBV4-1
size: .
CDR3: CASSQDRAGGLGGRAFF
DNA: TGCGCCAGCAGCCAAGATCGTGCTGGGGGCCTGGGAGGGAGAGCTTTCTTT

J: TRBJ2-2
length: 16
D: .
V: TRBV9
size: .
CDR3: CASSVGQGGYTGELFF
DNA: TGTGCCAGCAGCGTAGGGCAGGGGGGGTACACCGGGGAGCTGTTTTTT

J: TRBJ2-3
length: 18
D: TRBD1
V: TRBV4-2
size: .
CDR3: CASSQAPPTGRGTDTQYF
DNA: TGTGCCAGCAGCCAAGCCCCACCGACAGGGCGCGGGACAGATACGCAGTATTTT

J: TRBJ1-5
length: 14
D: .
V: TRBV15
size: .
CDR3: CATSRDKGNQPQHF
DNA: TGTGCCACCAGCAGAGATAAAGGGAATCAGCCCCAGCATTTT

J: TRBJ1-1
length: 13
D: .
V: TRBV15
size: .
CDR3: CATSREGLTAAFF
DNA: TGTGCCACCAGCAGAGAGGGGCTCACGGCGGCTTTCTTT

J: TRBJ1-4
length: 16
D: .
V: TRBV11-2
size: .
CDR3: CASSLATGDKGEKLFF
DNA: TGTGCCAGCAGCTTAGCGACAGGTGATAAAGGGGAAAAACTGTTTTTT

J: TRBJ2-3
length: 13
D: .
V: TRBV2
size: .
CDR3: CASSERPEDTQYF
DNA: TGTGCCAGCAGTGAGAGGCCCGAAGATACGCAGTATTTT

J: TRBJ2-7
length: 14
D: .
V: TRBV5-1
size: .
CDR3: CASSLELRAYEQYF
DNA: TGCGCCAGCAGCTTGGAACTCAGGGCTTACGAGCAGTACTTC

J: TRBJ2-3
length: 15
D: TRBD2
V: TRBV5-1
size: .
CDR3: CASSLAAGGRDTQYF
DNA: TGCGCCAGCAGCTTGGCTGCGGGGGGGCGGGATACGCAGTATTTT

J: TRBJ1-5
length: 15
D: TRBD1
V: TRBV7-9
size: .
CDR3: CASSSTGELNQPQHF
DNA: TGTGCCAGCAGCTCCACAGGGGAACTCAATCAGCCCCAGCATTTT

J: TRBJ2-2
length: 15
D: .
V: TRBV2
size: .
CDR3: CASSGDTSGTGELFF
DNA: TGTGCCAGCAGTGGGGACACGTCTGGGACCGGGGAGCTGTTTTTT

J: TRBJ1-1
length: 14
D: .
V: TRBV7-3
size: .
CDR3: CASSLGRENTEAFF
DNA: TGTGCCAGCAGCCTAGGACGGGAGAACACTGAAGCTTTCTTT

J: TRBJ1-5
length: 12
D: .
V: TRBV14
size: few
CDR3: CASSRQGQPQHF
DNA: TGTGCCAGCAGCCGGCAGGGTCAGCCCCAGCATTTT

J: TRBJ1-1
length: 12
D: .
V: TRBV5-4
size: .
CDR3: CASTAEGAEAFF
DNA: TGTGCCAGCACCGCCGAAGGGGCTGAAGCTTTCTTT

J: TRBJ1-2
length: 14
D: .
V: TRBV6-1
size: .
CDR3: CASSDRGGGYGYTF
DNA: TGTGCCAGCAGTGATAGGGGAGGGGGCTATGGCTACACCTTC

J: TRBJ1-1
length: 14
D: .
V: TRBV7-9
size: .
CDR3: CASSLAFDRSEAFF
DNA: TGTGCCAGCAGCTTAGCCTTCGACAGGTCTGAAGCTTTCTTT

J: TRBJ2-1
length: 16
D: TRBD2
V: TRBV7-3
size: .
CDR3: CASSARGLAGDNEQFF
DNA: TGTGCCAGCAGCGCCCGAGGGCTAGCGGGAGACAATGAGCAGTTCTTC

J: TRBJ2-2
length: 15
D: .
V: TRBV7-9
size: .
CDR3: CASSLAGSYTGELFF
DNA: TGTGCCAGCAGCTTAGCAGGGTCCTACACCGGGGAGCTGTTTTTT

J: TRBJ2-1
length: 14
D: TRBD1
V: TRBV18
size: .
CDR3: CASSRTGHYNEQFF
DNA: TGTGCCAGCTCAAGGACAGGGCACTACAATGAGCAGTTCTTC